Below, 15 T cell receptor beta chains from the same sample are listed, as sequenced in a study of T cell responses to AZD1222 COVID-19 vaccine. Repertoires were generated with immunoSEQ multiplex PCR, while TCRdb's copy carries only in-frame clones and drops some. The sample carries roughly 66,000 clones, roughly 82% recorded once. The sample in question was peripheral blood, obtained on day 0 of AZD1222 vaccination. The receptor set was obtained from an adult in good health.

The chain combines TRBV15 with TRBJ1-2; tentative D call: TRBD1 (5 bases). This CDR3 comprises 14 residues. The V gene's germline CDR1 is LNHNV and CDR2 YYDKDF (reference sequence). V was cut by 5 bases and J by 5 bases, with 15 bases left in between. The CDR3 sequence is CATSVTPDSYGYTF. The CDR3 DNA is TGTGCCACCAGCGTCACCCCCGACAGTTATGGCTACACCTTC.

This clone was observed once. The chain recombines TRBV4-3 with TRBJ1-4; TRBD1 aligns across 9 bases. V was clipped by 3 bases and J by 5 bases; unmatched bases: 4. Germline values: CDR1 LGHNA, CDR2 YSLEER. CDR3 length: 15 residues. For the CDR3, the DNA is TGCGCCAGCAGCCATTCCGGGACAGGGAATGAAAAACTGTTTTTT. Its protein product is CASSHSGTGNEKLFF.

The CDR3 DNA sequence: TGTGCCAGCAGCCCGACGGGACTAGCGGGGGGGGCCTCCTACAATGAGCAGTTCTTC. Its translation is CASSPTGLAGGASYNEQFF. The chain is built from TRBV4-2 and TRBJ2-1, with 16 bases identical to TRBD2. The V segment lost 4 bases and the J segment 0 bases; nucleotides outside the gene matches: 6. This CDR3 comprises 19 residues. Germline CDR1 reads LGHNA; CDR2 reads YNFKEQ.

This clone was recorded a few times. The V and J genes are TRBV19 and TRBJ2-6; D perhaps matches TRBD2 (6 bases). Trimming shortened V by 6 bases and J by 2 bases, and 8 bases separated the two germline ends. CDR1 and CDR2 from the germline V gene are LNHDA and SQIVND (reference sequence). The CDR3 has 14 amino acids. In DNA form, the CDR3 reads TGTGCCAGTAGCGGAGGGGCTGGGGCCAACGTCCTGACTTTC. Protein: CASSGGAGANVLTF.

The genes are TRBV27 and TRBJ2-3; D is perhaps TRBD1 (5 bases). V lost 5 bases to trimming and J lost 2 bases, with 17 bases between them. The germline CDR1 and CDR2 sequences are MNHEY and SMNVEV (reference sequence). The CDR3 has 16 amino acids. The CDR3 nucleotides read TGTGCCAGCAGTGCCGGAACAGGTTTTTACACAGATACGCAGTATTTT. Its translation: CASSAGTGFYTDTQYF.

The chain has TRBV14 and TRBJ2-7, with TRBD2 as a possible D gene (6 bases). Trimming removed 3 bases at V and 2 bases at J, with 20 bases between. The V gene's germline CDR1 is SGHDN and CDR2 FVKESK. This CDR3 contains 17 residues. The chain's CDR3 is CASSQLGTQIGPYEQYF. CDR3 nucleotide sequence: TGTGCCAGCAGCCAGCTCGGGACTCAAATCGGGCCCTACGAGCAGTACTTC.

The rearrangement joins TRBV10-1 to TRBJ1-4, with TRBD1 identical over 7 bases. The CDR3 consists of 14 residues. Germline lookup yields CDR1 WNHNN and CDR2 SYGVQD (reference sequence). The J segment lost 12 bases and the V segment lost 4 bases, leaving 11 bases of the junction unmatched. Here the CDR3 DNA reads TGCGCCAGCAGTGCCGACAGGGACCTTAGGGAACTGTTTTTT. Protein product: CASSADRDLRELFF.

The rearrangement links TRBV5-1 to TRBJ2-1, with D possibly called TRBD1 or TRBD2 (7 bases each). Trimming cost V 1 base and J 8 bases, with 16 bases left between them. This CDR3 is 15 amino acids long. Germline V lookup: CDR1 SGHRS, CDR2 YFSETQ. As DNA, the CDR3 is TGCGCCAGCAGCTTGTCGACAGGGAGGGACGATGAGCAGTTCTTC. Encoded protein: CASSLSTGRDDEQFF. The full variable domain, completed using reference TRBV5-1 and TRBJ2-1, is KAGVTQTPRYLIKTRGQQVTLSCSPISGHRSVSWYQQTPGQGLQFLFEYFSETQRNKGNFPGRFSGRQFSNSRSEMNVSTLELGDSALYLCASSLSTGRDDEQFFGPGTRLTVL.

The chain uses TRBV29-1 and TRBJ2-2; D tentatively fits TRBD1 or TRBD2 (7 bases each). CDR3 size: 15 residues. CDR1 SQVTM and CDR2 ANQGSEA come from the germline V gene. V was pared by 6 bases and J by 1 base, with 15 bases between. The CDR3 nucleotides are TGCAGCGTGGGGGGGACAGTCGTGAACACCGGGGAGCTGTTTTTT. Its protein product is CSVGGTVVNTGELFF.

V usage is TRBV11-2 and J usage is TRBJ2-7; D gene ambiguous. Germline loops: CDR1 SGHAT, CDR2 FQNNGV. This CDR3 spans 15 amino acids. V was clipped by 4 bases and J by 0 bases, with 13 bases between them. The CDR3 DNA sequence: TGTGCCAGCAGCTCACTCACCCTAAGCTCCTACGAGCAGTACTTC. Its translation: CASSSLTLSSYEQYF. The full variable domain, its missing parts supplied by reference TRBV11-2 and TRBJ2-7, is EAGVAQSPRYKIIEKRQSVAFWCNPISGHATLYWYQQILGQGPKLLIQFQNNGVVDDSQLPKDRFSAERLKGVDSTLKIQPAKLEDSAVYLCASSSLTLSSYEQYFGPGTRLTVT.

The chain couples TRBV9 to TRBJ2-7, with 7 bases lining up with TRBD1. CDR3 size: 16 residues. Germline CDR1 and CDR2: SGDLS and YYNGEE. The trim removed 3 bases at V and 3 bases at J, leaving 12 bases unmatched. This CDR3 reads CASSDPRGQKSYEQYF. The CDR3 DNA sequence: TGTGCCAGCAGCGATCCGAGGGGACAGAAAAGCTACGAGCAGTACTTC.

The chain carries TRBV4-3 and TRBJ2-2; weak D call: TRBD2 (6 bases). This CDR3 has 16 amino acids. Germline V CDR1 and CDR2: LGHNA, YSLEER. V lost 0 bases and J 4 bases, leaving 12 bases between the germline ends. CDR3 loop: CASSQDTERVTGELFF. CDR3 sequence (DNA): TGCGCCAGCAGCCAAGATACGGAGCGGGTCACCGGGGAGCTGTTTTTT.

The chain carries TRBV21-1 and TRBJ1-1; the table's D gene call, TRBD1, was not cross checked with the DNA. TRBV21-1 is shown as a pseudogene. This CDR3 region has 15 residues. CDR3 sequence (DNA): TGTGCCAGCAGCAAAGGTCCCTTGGACAGGGTTGAAGCTTTCTTT. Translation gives CASSKGPLDRVEAFF.

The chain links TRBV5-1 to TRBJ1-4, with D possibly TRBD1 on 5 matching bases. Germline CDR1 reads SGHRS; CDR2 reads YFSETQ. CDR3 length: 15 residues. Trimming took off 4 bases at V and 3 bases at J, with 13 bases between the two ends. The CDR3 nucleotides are TGCGCCAGCAGCCCCGAGGGGAGGCCTAATGAAAAACTGTTTTTT. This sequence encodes CASSPEGRPNEKLFF.

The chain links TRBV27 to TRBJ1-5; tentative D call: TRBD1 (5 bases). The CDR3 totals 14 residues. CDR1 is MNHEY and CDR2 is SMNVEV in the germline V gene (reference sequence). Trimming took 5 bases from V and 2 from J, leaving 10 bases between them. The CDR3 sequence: CASSPRDGNQPQHF. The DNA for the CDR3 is TGTGCCAGCAGTCCCCGGGACGGCAATCAGCCCCAGCATTTT.